Following are 6 T cell receptor beta chains from one sample sequenced in a study of blood T cell repertoires in COVID-19. Libraries were prepared by immunoSEQ multiplex PCR; TCRdb keeps only in-frame clonotypes and omits some of them. The sample carries some 300,000 clones, less than 90% recorded once. Sequencing was performed on peripheral blood. These receptors were collected from a woman in her 70s with COVID-19, enrolled during active disease.

V usage is TRBV6-5 and J usage is TRBJ1-4; the D gene is possibly TRBD1 (5 bases). There are 15 residues in the CDR3. V was pared by 6 bases and J by 8 bases, with 19 bases between. The germline V gene encodes CDR1 MNHEY and CDR2 SVGAGI. CDR3 nucleotides: TGTGCCAGCAGGCCGGGACTGGGGGGGACCGAAAAACTGTTTTTT. Translating it yields CASRPGLGGTEKLFF.

The chain recombines TRBV7-3 with TRBJ1-1; maybe TRBD1 (6 bases). V lost 5 bases to trimming and J lost 0 bases, with 16 bases between them. CDR3 length: 16 amino acids. Germline assignment: CDR1 SGHTA and CDR2 FQGTGA. Here the CDR3 DNA reads TGTGCCAGCAGCCCCGGACAGCCCTCTATGAACACTGAAGCTTTCTTT. This translates into CASSPGQPSMNTEAFF.

J is TRBJ2-3 and V is TRBV25-1, with 9 bases fitting TRBD1. Per the germline V gene, CDR1 is MGHDK and CDR2 is SYGVNS. The CDR3 runs to 13 residues. The CDR3 DNA follows: TGTGCTTCGACAGGGGGGAACACAGATACGCAGTATTTT. This encodes CASTGGNTDTQYF.

The chain joins TRBV7-2 to TRBJ2-3; 12 nucleotides align to TRBD2. J gave up 5 bases and V 3 bases, and 6 bases lay outside the gene matches. CDR1 and CDR2 (germline): SGHTA, FQGNSA. The CDR3 runs to 16 residues. DNA for the CDR3: TGTGCCAGCAGCTTTTTACTAGCGGGGGGTGGAGATACGCAGTATTTT. It codes for CASSFLLAGGGDTQYF.

The rearrangement joins TRBV19 to TRBJ2-6, with a possible D match to TRBD1 (6 bases). This CDR3 contains 17 residues. V was trimmed by 1 base and J by 4 bases, leaving 14 bases between them. The germline V gene encodes CDR1 LNHDA and CDR2 SQIVND (reference sequence). The CDR3 is CASSIGGTGSGANVLTF. In DNA form, the CDR3 reads TGTGCCAGTAGTATAGGGGGTACAGGGTCCGGGGCCAACGTCCTGACTTTC. The full variable domain, rest sourced from reference TRBV19 and TRBJ2-6, is DGGITQSPKYLFRKEGQNVTLSCEQNLNHDAMYWYRQDPGQGLRLIYYSQIVNDFQKGDIAEGYSVSREKKESFPLTVTSAQKNPTAFYLCASSIGGTGSGANVLTFGAGSRLTVL.

The chain links TRBV3-1 (or the pseudogene TRBV3-2) to TRBJ2-7; 10 nucleotides align to TRBD2. J lost 4 bases, V lost 2 bases, and 11 bases had no gene match. The CDR3 consists of 17 residues. CDR1 and CDR2 from the germline V gene are LGHDT and YNNKEL (reference sequence). CDR3 nucleotides: TGTGCCAGCAGCCAAACTCGGCGGACTAGCGGTTTTTACGAGCAGTACTTC. Amino acid sequence: CASSQTRRTSGFYEQYF.